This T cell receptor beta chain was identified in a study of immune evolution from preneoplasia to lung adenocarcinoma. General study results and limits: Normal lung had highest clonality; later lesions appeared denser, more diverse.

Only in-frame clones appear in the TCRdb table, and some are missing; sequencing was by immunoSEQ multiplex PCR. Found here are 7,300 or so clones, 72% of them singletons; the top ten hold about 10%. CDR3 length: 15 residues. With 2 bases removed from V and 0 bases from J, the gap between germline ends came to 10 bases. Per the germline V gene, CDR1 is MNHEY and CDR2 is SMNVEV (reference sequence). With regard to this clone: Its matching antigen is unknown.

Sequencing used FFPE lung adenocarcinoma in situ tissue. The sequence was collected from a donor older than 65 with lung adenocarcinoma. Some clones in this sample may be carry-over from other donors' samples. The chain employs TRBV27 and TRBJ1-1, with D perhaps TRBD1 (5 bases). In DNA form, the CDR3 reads TGTGCCAGCAGTTTAAGACAGACCGTGAACACTGAAGCTTTCTTT. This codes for CASSLRQTVNTEAFF.